Following are 23 T cell receptor beta chains from one sample sequenced in a study of T cells after yellow fever vaccination. Each CDR3 protein gets one entry after TCRdb re-called the 5' RACE reads with MiXCR. This table has approximately 140,000 distinct CDR3 sequences, 6.5% to 8.5% appearing once. The specimen was CD4+ T cells sorted from PBMCs, collected 5 days after the yellow fever booster vaccination. These receptor sequences come from a man aged 25-45 years who received the YFV17D yellow fever vaccine.

The V call is TRBV12-3 or TRBV12-4, the J call TRBJ2-7; 8 bases are shared with TRBD1. V lost 4 bases, J lost 7 bases, and 9 bases stayed unmatched. The CDR3 is 14 residues long. This CDR3 reads CASSSSRTGREQYF. CDR3 DNA sequence: TGTGCCAGCAGTTCCAGCCGGACAGGGAGAGAGCAGTACTTC.

This clonotype was seen repeatedly, ten times or more. This chain links TRBV7-9 with TRBJ2-7, with TRBD1 as a possible D gene (6 bases). The ends were cut back, 5 bases at V and 2 bases at J, with 10 bases in the middle. CDR3 length: 13 amino acids. Germline CDR1 reads SEHNR; CDR2 reads FQNEAQ (reference sequence). This CDR3 is CASSDRKTYEQYF. In DNA, the CDR3 is TGTGCCAGCAGCGACAGGAAAACCTACGAGCAGTACTTC.

This clonotype was counted at least ten times. The chain uses TRBV2 and TRBJ1-5, with TRBD1 identical over 9 bases. V lost 4 bases to trimming and J lost 3 bases; unmatched junction nucleotides: 4. The CDR3 length is 15 residues. Germline CDR1 and CDR2: SNHLY and FYNNEI. The chain's CDR3 is CASSGTGALNQPQHF. The CDR3 bases are TGTGCCAGCAGTGGGACAGGGGCGCTCAATCAGCCCCAGCATTTT.

In its sample, this clonotype was seen many times. The chain couples TRBV27 to TRBJ2-3, with 8 bases matching TRBD2. Trimming at V came to 0 bases and at J to 4 bases, leaving 6 bases not matched to a gene. This CDR3 has 16 amino acids. The germline V gene has CDR1 MNHEY and CDR2 SMNVEV (reference sequence). CDR3 DNA sequence: TGTGCCAGCAGTTTATCGTCGGGAGGGCCAGCAGATACGCAGTATTTT. It specifies CASSLSSGGPADTQYF.

This clonotype has at least ten counts. The chain employs TRBV12-3 or TRBV12-4 and TRBJ2-5, with 9 bases fitting TRBD1. The CDR3 consists of 16 residues. The J segment lost 5 bases and the V segment lost 2 bases, leaving 9 bases of the junction unmatched. This chain's CDR3 is CASSLPTGGSSETQYF. In DNA form, the CDR3 reads TGTGCCAGCAGTTTACCCACAGGGGGCAGTTCGGAGACCCAGTACTTC.

The V call is TRBV3-1, the J call TRBJ2-3; D may be TRBD2 (6 bases). CDR3 length equals 17 residues. V dropped 7 bases and J dropped 1 base, with 21 bases sitting between them. Germline V gives CDR1 LGHDT, CDR2 YNNKEL (reference sequence). CDR3 bases: TGTGCCAGCACCCCAAGGGGTGCGGGACCGCGCACAGATACGCAGTATTTT. Residues: CASTPRGAGPRTDTQYF.

There are many counts of this clonotype. V usage is TRBV20-1 and J usage is TRBJ2-3; 11 bases line up with TRBD2. With V trimmed by 3 bases and J by 8 bases, 10 bases remained unmatched. The CDR3 consists of 15 residues. Germline lookup yields CDR1 DFQATT and CDR2 SNEGSKA (reference sequence). The CDR3 sequence is CSASPSSGRGATQYF. CDR3 nucleotide sequence: TGCAGTGCTAGTCCCAGTAGCGGGAGGGGCGCTACGCAGTATTTT.

This clonotype has a count of ten or more. The chain employs TRBV5-6 and TRBJ2-3; the D gene could be TRBD1 or TRBD2 (6 bases each). The V end lost 4 bases, the J end lost 2 bases, and 11 bases lay between the germline ends. CDR1 and CDR2 from the germline V gene are SGHDT and YYEEEE. The CDR3 runs to 14 residues. The CDR3 sequence is CASSRGVTTDTQYF. The CDR3 coding sequence is TGTGCCAGCAGCAGGGGGGTAACCACAGATACGCAGTATTTT.

This chain uses TRBV7-8 with TRBJ2-5; 7 bases fit TRBD1. V shed 3 bases and J 9 bases; nucleotides not matched to a gene: 4. This CDR3 comprises 12 residues. CDR1 is SGHVS, CDR2 FQNEAQ, per germline. CDR3 in amino acids: CASSFPQGAQYF. The CDR3 nucleotides read TGTGCCAGCAGCTTTCCCCAGGGGGCCCAGTACTTC. Based on the CDR3 plus reference TRBV7-8 and TRBJ2-5, the full variable domain is GAGVSQSPRYKVAKRGQDVALRCDPISGHVSLFWYQQALGQGPEFLTYFQNEAQLDKSGLPSDRFFAERPEGSVSTLKIQRTQQEDSAVYLCASSFPQGAQYFGPGTRLLVL.

This clonotype was counted at least ten times. The J gene is TRBJ2-1, the V gene TRBV4-2; TRBD1 is a possible D gene (5 bases). Per the germline V gene, CDR1 is LGHNA and CDR2 is YNFKEQ. The CDR3 is 15 residues long. Trimming removed 2 bases from V and 9 bases from J, with 17 bases in between. The CDR3 DNA follows: TGTGCCAGCAGCCAATCCAAACCCCCCCAGGGTGAGCAGTTCTTC. Its translation: CASSQSKPPQGEQFF.

This clonotype was seen repeatedly, ten times or more. The rearrangement joins TRBV6-1 to TRBJ2-2, with a weak D call TRBD2 (5 bases). The CDR3 is 14 amino acids. The ends were cut back, 7 bases at V and 0 bases at J, with 9 bases in the middle. The germline V gene encodes CDR1 MNHNS and CDR2 SASEGT. The CDR3, as DNA: TGTGCCAGCAAGAGCGGATCGAACACCGGGGAGCTGTTTTTT. This encodes CASKSGSNTGELFF.

This clonotype was observed many times. This chain joins TRBV7-2 and TRBJ2-1; 12 bases fit TRBD2. The CDR3 has 18 amino acids. Germline CDR1 and CDR2: SGHTA and FQGNSA. V lost 4 bases to trimming and J lost 1 base; unmatched junction nucleotides: 8. CDR3 sequence: CASSSSSGRAGSYNEQFF. CDR3 DNA sequence: TGTGCCAGCAGCTCATCTAGCGGGAGGGCTGGATCCTACAATGAGCAGTTCTTC.

This clonotype has a count of ten or more. This chain uses TRBV12-3 or TRBV12-4 with TRBJ2-7; 8 nucleotides match TRBD1. V lost 5 bases to trimming and J lost 6 bases; unmatched junction nucleotides: 9. The CDR3 is 14 amino acids. DNA of the CDR3: TGTGCCAGCAGTCGGGAACAGGGGGTACGCGAGCAGTACTTC. Protein sequence: CASSREQGVREQYF.

This clonotype was observed at least ten times. V usage is TRBV20-1 and J usage is TRBJ1-4; weak D call: TRBD1 (6 bases). The germline gives CDR1 DFQATT, CDR2 SNEGSKA (reference sequence). Trimming took off 0 bases at V and 6 bases at J, with 14 bases between the two ends. CDR3 size: 15 residues. The DNA of the CDR3 is TGCAGTGCTAGAGATCCCCATCGGACAGATGAAAAACTGTTTTTT. It yields the protein CSARDPHRTDEKLFF.

There are many counts of this clonotype. The chain is built from TRBV6-5 and TRBJ2-3; D is ambiguous. The CDR3 is 15 amino acids. The germline V and J ends were trimmed by 0 bases and 4 bases, with 11 bases remaining between them. The germline gives CDR1 MNHEY, CDR2 SVGAGI. CDR3 sequence: CASSYSNSLPDTQYF. Here the CDR3 DNA reads TGTGCCAGCAGTTACTCGAATTCCCTTCCAGATACGCAGTATTTT.

This clonotype was seen ten or more times. The chain links TRBV5-1 to TRBJ2-3; perhaps TRBD1 as D (5 bases). This CDR3 region has 15 residues. The V and J ends lost 3 bases and 2 bases respectively, with 13 bases between them. Germline V CDR1 and CDR2: SGHRS, YFSETQ. CDR3: CASSSPGRNTDTQYF. CDR3 DNA sequence: TGCGCCAGCAGCTCGCCAGGGCGTAACACAGATACGCAGTATTTT.

This clonotype was seen a handful of times. The chain recombines TRBV14 with TRBJ2-2; no clear D gene. The V gene's germline CDR1 is SGHDN and CDR2 FVKESK. V dropped 2 bases and J dropped 6 bases, with 16 bases sitting between them. There are 16 residues in the CDR3. Here the CDR3 DNA reads TGTGCCAGCAGCCAAATTTCGCTGGGCGCTTCCGGGGAGCTGTTTTTT. It translates to CASSQISLGASGELFF.

In this sample, this clonotype turned up many times. This chain connects TRBV7-2 to TRBJ2-2; D is unclear. The V gene lost 2 bases and the J gene lost 7 bases, with 8 bases spanning the gap. Germline CDR1 is SGHTA and CDR2 is FQGNSA. This CDR3 comprises 13 residues. The CDR3: CASSLRVDGELFF. The CDR3 DNA is TGTGCCAGCAGCTTACGTGTCGACGGGGAGCTGTTTTTT. Combining the CDR3 with reference TRBV7-2 and TRBJ2-2 gives the whole variable domain GAGVSQSPSNKVTEKGKDVELRCDPISGHTALYWYRQSLGQGLEFLIYFQGNSAPDKSGLPSDRFSAERTGGSVSTLTIQRTQQEDSAVYLCASSLRVDGELFFGEGSRLTVL.

This clonotype was detected ten times or more. The chain is built from TRBV6-2 or TRBV6-3 and TRBJ2-1; 8 bases are a match to TRBD2. After removal of 6 bases from V and 7 bases from J, the junction contained 14 bases not matched to a gene. This CDR3 comprises 16 residues. The germline V gene encodes CDR1 MNHEY and CDR2 SVGEGT. CDR3 residues: CASRNGLVAGLNEQFF. CDR3 sequence (DNA): TGTGCCAGCAGAAATGGTCTGGTAGCGGGATTGAATGAGCAGTTCTTC.

This clonotype has ten or more counts. The V gene is TRBV6-1, the J gene TRBJ2-7; TRBD2 is a possible D gene (5 bases). The CDR3 has 14 residues. In germline, CDR1 is MNHNS, CDR2 SASEGT. V was clipped by 6 bases and J by 3 bases, with 15 bases between them. CDR3 sequence (DNA): TGTGCCAGCAGGTCACCTGAACTAGTCTACGAGCAGTACTTC. Protein: CASRSPELVYEQYF.

In its sample, this clonotype was seen a few times. The chain combines TRBV4-2 with TRBJ2-1, with TRBD2 matching 7 bases. Losses at the gene ends were 4 bases for V and 3 bases for J; bases not matched to a gene: 9. Germline lookup yields CDR1 LGHNA and CDR2 YNFKEQ. The CDR3 extends over 16 amino acids. CDR3 DNA sequence: TGTGCCAGCAGCCTGGGGGGGTGGGACTTCTACAATGAGCAGTTCTTC. Its translation is CASSLGGWDFYNEQFF.

The table lists this clonotype with many counts. The chain recombines TRBV4-1 with TRBJ2-1; D uncertain. Germline lookup yields CDR1 MGHRA and CDR2 YSYEKL. Trimming removed 3 bases from V and 10 bases from J, with 10 bases in between. The CDR3 is 12 amino acids. CDR3 sequence (DNA): TGCGCCAGCAGCCAGAATGGGTGGGAGCAGTTCTTC. Translation gives CASSQNGWEQFF.

This clonotype appeared many times. The V call is TRBV7-6, the J call TRBJ2-3; the D is unclear. CDR1 and CDR2 (germline): SGHVS, FNYEAQ. V lost 3 bases to trimming and J lost 8 bases, with 15 bases between them. CDR3 length: 14 residues. The CDR3 coding sequence is TGTGCCAGCAGCTTCGATTCCATCTCTGGTACGCAGTATTTT. Amino acid sequence: CASSFDSISGTQYF.